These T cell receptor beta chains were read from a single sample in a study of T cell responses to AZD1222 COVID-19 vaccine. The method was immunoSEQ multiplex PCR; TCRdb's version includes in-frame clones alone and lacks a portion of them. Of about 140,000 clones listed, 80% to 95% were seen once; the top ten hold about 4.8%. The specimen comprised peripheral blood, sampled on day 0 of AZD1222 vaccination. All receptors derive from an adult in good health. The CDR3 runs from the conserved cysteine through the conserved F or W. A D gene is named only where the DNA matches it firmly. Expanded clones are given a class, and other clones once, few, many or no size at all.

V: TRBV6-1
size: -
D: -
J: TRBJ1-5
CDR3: CASSERGDSNQPQHF

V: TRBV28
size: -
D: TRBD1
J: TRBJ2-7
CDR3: CASSRTGLEQYF

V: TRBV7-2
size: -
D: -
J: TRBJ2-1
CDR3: CASSSRDPGYNEQFF

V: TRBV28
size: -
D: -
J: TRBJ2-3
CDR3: CASSVSSGDTQYF

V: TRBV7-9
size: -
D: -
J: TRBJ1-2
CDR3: CASSDITSGRDGYTF

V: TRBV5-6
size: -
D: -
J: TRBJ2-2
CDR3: CASSLDEIGELFF

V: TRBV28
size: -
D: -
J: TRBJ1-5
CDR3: CASSLWQVNQPQHF

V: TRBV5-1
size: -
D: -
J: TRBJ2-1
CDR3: CASSLPGYNEQFF

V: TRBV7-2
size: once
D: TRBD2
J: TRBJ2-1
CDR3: CASSLVAGGDNEQFF

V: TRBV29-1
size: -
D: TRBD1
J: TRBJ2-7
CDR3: CSGGQGYEQYF

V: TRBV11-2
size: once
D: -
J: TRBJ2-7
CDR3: CASSQMPRGSTYEQYF

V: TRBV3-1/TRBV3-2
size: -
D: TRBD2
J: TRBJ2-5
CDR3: CASSPWGGRSETQYF

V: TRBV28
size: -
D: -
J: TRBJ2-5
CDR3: CASSPAGQGLETQYF

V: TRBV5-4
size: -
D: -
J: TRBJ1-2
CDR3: CASSLWAASNYGYTF

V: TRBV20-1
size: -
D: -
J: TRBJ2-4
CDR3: CSASRPKNIQYF

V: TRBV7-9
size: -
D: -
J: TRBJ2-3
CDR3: CASSFDGKDTQYF

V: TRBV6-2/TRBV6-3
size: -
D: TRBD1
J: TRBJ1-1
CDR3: CASSSRQGLNTEAFF

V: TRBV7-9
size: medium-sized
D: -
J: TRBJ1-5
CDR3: CASSLGSQPQHF

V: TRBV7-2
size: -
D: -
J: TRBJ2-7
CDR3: CASSLDSLGPYEQYF

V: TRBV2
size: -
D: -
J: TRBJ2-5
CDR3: CASRQTGGSETQYF

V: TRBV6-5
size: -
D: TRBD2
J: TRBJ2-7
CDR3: CASSYTSGSRYEQYF

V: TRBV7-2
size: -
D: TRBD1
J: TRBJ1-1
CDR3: CASSHGTANTEAFF